This T cell receptor beta chain stems from a study of blood T cell repertoires in COVID-19. Here immunoSEQ multiplex PCR was the method, and the copy in TCRdb shows in-frame clones only, minus some. The sample has some 130,000 clones; more than 75% are singletons. This clone showed up just a few times. The V gene lost 7 bases and the J gene lost 5 bases, with 14 bases spanning the gap. Per the germline V gene, CDR1 is SNHLY and CDR2 is FYNNEI. There are 14 residues in the CDR3. The receptor was isolated from a woman between 50 and 59 years old who had recovered from COVID-19. The specimen was PBMCs or T cells enriched from blood (not recorded which). J is TRBJ2-2 and V is TRBV2; perhaps TRBD2 as D (5 bases). CDR3 DNA sequence: TGTGCCAGCACGGCCGACTCGGGGACCGGGGAGCTGTTTTTT. Translated, it gives CASTADSGTGELFF.